This T cell receptor (beta chain) was recorded in a study of human T cells and chemical hapten exposure. TCRdb analysed the RACE reads with MiXCR anew, one entry per CDR3 protein. The table has 110,000 to 150,000 distinct CDR3 sequences, roughly 12% seen once. This clonotype was seen only a few times. V lost 1 base to trimming and J lost 2 bases, with 13 bases between them. Per germline, CDR1 SGHAT and CDR2 FQNNGV. This CDR3 region has 16 residues. Time point given: patch test 2, 6 weeks after DPC sensitization. Treatment described: therapeutic diphenylcyclopropenone sensitization with weekly scalp DPC.

This specimen was whole blood, taken in connection with sensitization to the hapten diphenylcyclopropenone (DPC). The sequence derives from a woman in her forties or fifties with alopecia areata. Some clones in this sample may be carry-over from other donors' samples. The chain uses TRBV11-2 and TRBJ2-3, with D hard to call. The CDR3 loop is CASSLAFTTYTDTQYF. The CDR3 nucleotides are TGTGCCAGCAGCTTAGCTTTTACTACGTACACAGATACGCAGTATTTT.